This T cell receptor (beta chain) was identified during a study of blood T cells in healthy people across ages. This CDR3 comprises 14 residues. Trimming left V 0 bases short and J 6 bases short, with 12 bases between. Germline values: CDR1 LGHNA, CDR2 YSLEER. Combining a sample-barcoded 5' primer with a J-beta primer mix, a second PCR ran for roughly 7 to 12 cycles. Carrying 12 random nucleotides, a template-switch adaptor labeled each individual cDNA molecule. A single record per CDR3 protein comes from TCRdb applying MiXCR to the 5' RACE reads. The sample includes about 670,000 distinct CDR3 sequences, about 51% seen only once; the top ten take roughly 13%.

J is TRBJ2-7 and V is TRBV4-3; D is undetermined. Sequenced material: blood. The origin of this receptor is a woman at least 80 years old in good health. The CDR3 loop reads CASSQDEVGSEQYF. CDR3 sequence (DNA): TGCGCCAGCAGCCAAGATGAGGTAGGAAGCGAGCAGTACTTC.